The next 2 T cell receptor beta chains were all read from a single sample in a study of response to subunit inactivated influenza vaccine. TCRdb processed the RT-PCR reads anew with MiXCR; each CDR3 protein has one entry. The sample carries fewer than 800,000 distinct CDR3 sequences, 15% to 18% recorded once. This sample comprised PBMCs from blood, obtained less than 13 days after vaccination. These receptors all stem from a man aged 45 to 65 who received an inactivated influenza vaccine.

The chain recombines TRBV6-5 with TRBJ2-1; D unresolved. Germline V gene sequence: CDR1 MNHEY, CDR2 SVGAGI. This CDR3 is 14 amino acids long. V was clipped by 0 bases and J by 4 bases, with 7 bases between them. The CDR3 DNA reads as TGTGCCAGCAGTTACTCGTCCCAGTACAATGAGCAGTTCTTC. Translation: CASSYSSQYNEQFF.

This clonotype has a count of ten or more. The chain links TRBV5-1 to TRBJ1-2, with 7 bases identical to TRBD1. J lost 7 bases, V lost 4 bases, and 13 bases had no gene match. Germline CDR1 and CDR2: SGHRS and YFSETQ. The CDR3 is 15 amino acids. The CDR3 region is CASSRVGTVEGGYTF. The CDR3 DNA reads as TGCGCCAGCAGCCGCGTCGGGACAGTAGAAGGTGGCTACACCTTC.